This entry features one TCR beta chain sequence. This sample is drawn from a study of regulatory T cells in long-lasting Graves disease. Germline V gene sequence: CDR1 DFQATT, CDR2 SNEGSKA (reference sequence). The CDR3 loop spans 14 amino acids. The germline V and J ends were trimmed by 3 bases and 3 bases, with 12 bases remaining between them. With iRepertoire HTBI primers and Arm-PCR of CDR3 regions, TCR beta libraries were built. Each CDR3 protein is one row after TCRdb ran MiXCR on the multiplex PCR reads. The profile shows 350,000 to 550,000 distinct CDR3 sequences, under 15% of them singletons. Regarding time point: newly diagnosed GD, antithyroid drugs for less than 3 months. Extracted PBMC RNA gave rise to the TCR library. The sample was also linked to a second study, of T cells in Graves' hyperthyroidism and ophthalmopathy. That source reports: Every diagnosis used clinical symptoms, serum thyroxine and TRAb, thyroid ultrasound and orbital computed tomography. First-round RT-PCR targeting the TCR CDR3 was performed with the HTBI primer set. Stable hyperthyroidism was separated from ophthalmopathy by a model based on 13 V-J features.

The sequencing here drew on peripheral blood mononuclear cells (PBMCs), taken at new diagnosis, from a patient treated with antithyroid drugs. This clonotype was obtained from a woman younger than 45 with Graves disease. This chain uses TRBV20-1 with TRBJ1-5, with D perhaps TRBD1 (6 bases). The CDR3 coding sequence is TGCAGTGCTAGGGGGGCTACAACCAATCAGCCCCAGCATTTT. This encodes CSARGATTNQPQHF.